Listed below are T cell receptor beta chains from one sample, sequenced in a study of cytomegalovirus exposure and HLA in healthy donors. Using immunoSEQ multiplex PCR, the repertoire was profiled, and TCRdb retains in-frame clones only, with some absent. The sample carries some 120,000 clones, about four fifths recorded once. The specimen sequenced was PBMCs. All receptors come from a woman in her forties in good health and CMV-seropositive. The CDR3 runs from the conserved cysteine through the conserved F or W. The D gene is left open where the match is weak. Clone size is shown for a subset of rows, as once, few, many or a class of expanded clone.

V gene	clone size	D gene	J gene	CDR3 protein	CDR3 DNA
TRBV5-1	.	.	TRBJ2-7	CASSLFAEAYEQYF	TGCGCCAGCAGCTTGTTCGCGGAAGCCTACGAGCAGTACTTC
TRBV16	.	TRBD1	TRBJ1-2	CASSLLRQGTTNYGYTF	TGTGCCAGCAGCCTACTCCGACAGGGAACAACAAACTATGGCTACACCTTC
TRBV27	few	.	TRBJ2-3	CASSSSAVTTYTDTQYF	TGTGCCAGCAGCTCTTCCGCGGTCACAACTTACACAGATACGCAGTATTTT
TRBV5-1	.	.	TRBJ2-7	CASGPTGNYEQYF	TGCGCCAGCGGCCCGACAGGAAACTACGAGCAGTACTTC
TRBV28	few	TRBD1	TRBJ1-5	CASSQGQGKYNQPQHF	TGTGCCAGCAGTCAGGGACAGGGTAAATACAATCAGCCCCAGCATTTT
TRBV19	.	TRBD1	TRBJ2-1	CASSDRGSYNEQFF	TGTGCCAGCTCGGACAGGGGATCCTACAATGAGCAGTTCTTC
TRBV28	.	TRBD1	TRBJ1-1	CASGQQGIPTEAFF	TGTGCCAGCGGACAACAGGGGATACCCACTGAAGCTTTCTTT
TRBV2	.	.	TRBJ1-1	CASSATRGTEAFF	TGTGCCAGCAGTGCGACCAGGGGTACTGAAGCTTTCTTT
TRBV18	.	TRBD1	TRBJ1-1	CASSPVTGGGTEAFF	TGTGCCAGCTCACCGGTAACAGGGGGAGGGACTGAAGCTTTCTTT
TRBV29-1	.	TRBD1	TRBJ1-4	CSVLQGEEKLFF	TGCAGCGTGTTGCAGGGGGAGGAAAAACTGTTTTTT
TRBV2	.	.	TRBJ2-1	CASIKTGYNEQFF	TGTGCCAGCATTAAGACGGGATACAATGAGCAGTTCTTC
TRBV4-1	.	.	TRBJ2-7	CASSLRGGKTYEQYF	TGCGCCAGCAGCCTCCGCGGCGGGAAAACCTACGAGCAGTACTTC
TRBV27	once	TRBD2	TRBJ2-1	CASSLWTSGSNEQFF	TGTGCCAGCAGTTTATGGACTAGCGGGAGTAATGAGCAGTTCTTC
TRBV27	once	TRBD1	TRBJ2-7	CASSSPVGQGFHEQYF	TGTGCCAGCAGTTCCCCGGTTGGACAGGGCTTCCACGAGCAGTACTTC
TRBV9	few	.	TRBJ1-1	CASSVGQSAEAFF	TGTGCCAGCAGCGTAGGACAGAGCGCTGAAGCTTTCTTT
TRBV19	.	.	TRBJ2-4	CASRGVADYKNIQYF	TGTGCCAGTAGGGGGGTAGCGGACTACAAAAACATTCAGTACTTC
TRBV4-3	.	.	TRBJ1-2	CASSQDETDNYGYTF	TGCGCCAGCAGCCAAGATGAGACAGATAACTATGGCTACACCTTC
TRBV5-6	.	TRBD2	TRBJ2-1	CASSLAPSGSINEQFF	TGTGCCAGCAGCTTGGCTCCTAGCGGGAGCATCAATGAGCAGTTCTTC
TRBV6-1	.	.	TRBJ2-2	CASRSEGRNTGELFF	TGTGCCAGCAGGTCGGAGGGACGTAACACCGGGGAGCTGTTTTTT
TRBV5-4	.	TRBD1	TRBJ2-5	CASSFEGAGVGETQYF	TGTGCCAGCAGCTTTGAGGGGGCAGGCGTTGGGGAGACCCAGTACTTC
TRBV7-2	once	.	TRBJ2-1	CASSELGTAYNEQFF	TGTGCCAGCAGTGAGCTGGGGACTGCCTACAATGAGCAGTTCTTC
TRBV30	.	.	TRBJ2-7	CAWTTYGTSYEQYF	TGTGCCTGGACCACCTACGGGACATCATACGAGCAGTACTTC
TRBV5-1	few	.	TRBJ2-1	CASSIGQHNEQFF	TGCGCCAGCAGCATCGGACAGCACAATGAGCAGTTCTTC
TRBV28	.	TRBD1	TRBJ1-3	CASSLLTGRVPGNTIYF	TGTGCCAGCAGTTTATTGACAGGGCGAGTTCCTGGAAACACCATATATTTT
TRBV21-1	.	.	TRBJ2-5	CASMRETQYF	TGTGCCAGCATGAGAGAGACCCAGTACTTC
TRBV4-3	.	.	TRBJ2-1	CASSQDSYNEQFF	TGCGCCAGCAGCCAAGACAGCTACAATGAGCAGTTCTTC
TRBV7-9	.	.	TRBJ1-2	CSSSLGQAYGYTF	TGTTCCAGCAGCTTGGGCCAAGCCTATGGCTACACCTTC